This T cell receptor (beta chain) appears in the sequencing data of a study of T-cell memory formation after mild COVID-19. Looking at the study overall: The TCR clusters were mostly specific to one donor. Overall study results and limits: Balance between CD4 and CD8 was seen in clones contracting day 15 to 85, and a CD4+ lean was seen in later expanders. Among clones peaking at day 37 in the second wave, SARS-CoV-2 specificity remained unconfirmed.

The ends were cut back, 4 bases at V and 8 bases at J, with 15 bases in the middle. This CDR3 has 13 amino acids. Germline V gives CDR1 SGDLS, CDR2 YYNGEE. This clonotype was picked up a small number of times. No antigen is known for it. Each CDR3 protein gets one entry after TCRdb re-called the 5' RACE reads with MiXCR. The sample includes about 280,000 distinct CDR3 sequences, approximately 8.4% of them seen just once. The clonotype was recovered from a man aged 18 to 30 who had mild COVID-19 (a few samples of this study predate the infection). Cell type and time point are not known. J is TRBJ1-2 and V is TRBV9; unclear D gene. Sequenced sample: PBMCs or a T cell subset sorted from them (not recorded which). The CDR3 here is CASSLTGGGGYTF. As DNA, the CDR3 is TGTGCCAGCAGCCTAACGGGTGGAGGCGGCTACACCTTC.